These 7 T cell receptor beta chains were all obtained from the same sample, sequenced in a study of blood T cell repertoires in COVID-19. The method was immunoSEQ multiplex PCR; TCRdb's version includes in-frame clones alone and lacks a portion of them. The data show roughly 100,000 clones, with roughly 92% seen just once and more than 1.5% held by the top ten. The source material was peripheral blood. All receptors come from a woman aged 50 to 60 with COVID-19, enrolled during active disease.

The chain couples TRBV27 to TRBJ1-1, with D unclear. The V and J ends lost 5 bases and 2 bases respectively, with 12 bases between them. Germline loops: CDR1 MNHEY, CDR2 SMNVEV (reference sequence). This CDR3 is built from 14 residues. CDR3 bases: TGTGCCAGCAGTCTTACCGGGGTCAACACTGAAGCTTTCTTT. Translating it yields CASSLTGVNTEAFF.

As regards this clone: The sample carries other DNA sequences with the same CDR3. This chain connects TRBV5-1 to TRBJ1-4; weak D call: TRBD1 (6 bases). V lost 7 bases, J lost 2 bases, and 12 bases lay in between. Germline V gene sequence: CDR1 SGHRS, CDR2 YFSETQ. There are 14 residues in the CDR3. CDR3 in amino acids: CASRTGSTNEKLFF. DNA of the CDR3: TGCGCCAGCCGAACAGGGAGTACTAATGAAAAACTGTTTTTT. Looking up the rest from reference TRBV5-1 and TRBJ1-4 gives the full variable domain: KAGVTQTPRYLIKTRGQQVTLSCSPISGHRSVSWYQQTPGQGLQFLFEYFSETQRNKGNFPGRFSGRQFSNSRSEMNVSTLELGDSALYLCASRTGSTNEKLFFGSGTQLSVL.

This clone was counted a few times. The chain has TRBV14 and TRBJ1-1, with D possibly TRBD1 on 5 matching bases. The V end was cut by 3 bases, the J end by 2 bases, with 13 bases between. The CDR3 sequence is 15 residues long. Per the germline V gene, CDR1 is SGHDN and CDR2 is FVKESK. CDR3 DNA: TGTGCCAGCAGCCACAACCGGGACTTAAACACTGAAGCTTTCTTT. It encodes CASSHNRDLNTEAFF.

The chain is built from TRBV6-1 and TRBJ1-2, with 8 bases identical to TRBD1. With 2 bases clipped from V and 4 bases from J, the junction kept 6 bases outside the gene matches. Germline loops: CDR1 MNHNS, CDR2 SASEGT. This CDR3 has 15 amino acids. The CDR3 here is CASSERAGGPYGYTF. The CDR3 coding sequence is TGTGCCAGCAGTGAAAGGGCAGGGGGCCCCTATGGCTACACCTTC.

V is TRBV7-9 and J is TRBJ1-1, with D hard to call. Deletions cut 6 bases from V and 3 bases from J, with 5 bases between. This CDR3 contains 11 residues. The V gene's germline CDR1 is SEHNR and CDR2 FQNEAQ (reference sequence). The CDR3 DNA sequence: TGTGCCAGCAGGGAGGACACTGAAGCTTTCTTT. Protein product: CASREDTEAFF.

V is TRBV30 and J is TRBJ1-3; unclear D gene. Trimming shortened V by 3 bases and J by 0 bases, and 9 bases separated the two germline ends. From germline, CDR1 is GTSNPN and CDR2 SVGIG (reference sequence). This CDR3 has 14 amino acids. CDR3 residues: CAWSSGFSGNTIYF. As DNA, the CDR3 is TGTGCCTGGAGCTCAGGATTCTCTGGAAACACCATATATTTT.

The chain combines TRBV6-2 or TRBV6-3 with TRBJ2-1, with D perhaps matching TRBD1 (5 bases). Germline assignment: CDR1 MNHEY and CDR2 SVGEGT. V was pared by 5 bases and J by 7 bases, with 9 bases between. The CDR3 consists of 12 residues. DNA for the CDR3: TGTGCCAGCAGTCGACAGCAGAATGAGCAGTTCTTC. Translating gives CASSRQQNEQFF.